The next 28 T cell receptor beta chains were all read from a single sample in a study of blood T cell repertoires in COVID-19 (dated by TCRdb to about 2020). The method behind the library was the immunoSEQ multiplex PCR assay. TCRdb took this table from immuneACCESS and kept in-frame rearrangements with V and J called. Such tables lack part of the clones; where checked against another copy, unresolved V genes explain under half of the gap, and the rest is unexplained. In all, the sample holds tens of thousands of clones, and roughly 96% of those were seen once. Of the sample, 4% to 5.5% is held by the ten largest clones. The sequenced sample consisted of peripheral blood. All receptors derive from a human donor with active COVID-19. The donor label of this sample is uncertain.

This chain connects TRBV29-1 to TRBJ1-3; tentative D call: TRBD1 (5 bases). The CDR3 loop spans 11 amino acids. Germline V gene sequence: CDR1 SQVTM, CDR2 ANQGSEA. V lost 7 bases and J 4 bases, leaving 8 bases between the germline ends. CDR3 nucleotides: TGCAGCGCCAGGGCCGGAAACACCATATATTTT. This gives the protein CSARAGNTIYF. Full variable domain (remainder filled in from reference TRBV29-1 and TRBJ1-3): SAVISQKPSRDICQRGTSLTIQCQVDSQVTMMFWYRQQPGQSLTLIATANQGSEATYESGFVIDKFPISRPNLTFSTLTVSNMSPEDSSIYLCSARAGNTIYFGEGSWLTVV.

The gene calls are TRBV12-3 or TRBV12-4 and TRBJ2-7; 11 positions match TRBD2. This CDR3 is 13 amino acids long. V was clipped by 6 bases and J by 4 bases; unmatched bases: 2. In nucleotides, the CDR3 is TGTGCCAGCAGGCTAGCGGGGGGATACGAGCAGTACTTC. As protein: CASRLAGGYEQYF.

The chain recombines TRBV15 with TRBJ2-7; 12 bases agree with TRBD2. V was pared by 1 base and J by 0 bases, with 7 bases of the junction left unmatched. The V gene's germline CDR1 is LNHNV and CDR2 YYDKDF (reference sequence). This CDR3 is 18 amino acids long. CDR3 sequence: CATSRALAGGINSYEQYF. The CDR3 DNA reads TGTGCCACCAGCAGAGCTCTAGCGGGAGGGATCAACTCCTACGAGCAGTACTTC.

This chain joins TRBV27 and TRBJ2-1; 11 positions match TRBD2. This CDR3 spans 14 amino acids. Germline V gives CDR1 MNHEY, CDR2 SMNVEV (reference sequence). Trimming took 5 bases from V and 7 from J; bases not matched to a gene: 4. CDR3 DNA: TGTGCCAGCAGTCTAGCGGGAGGTTTTAATGAGCAGTTCTTC. Encoded protein: CASSLAGGFNEQFF.

The rearrangement uses TRBV5-1 and TRBJ1-2; D is perhaps TRBD1 (6 bases). Germline CDR1 and CDR2: SGHRS and YFSETQ. Trimming shortened V by 4 bases and J by 0 bases, and 10 bases separated the two germline ends. CDR3 length: 14 amino acids. In DNA, the CDR3 is TGCGCCAGCAGCATGACAGGTACTAACTATGGCTACACCTTC. It encodes CASSMTGTNYGYTF.

The chain is built from TRBV15 and TRBJ2-2; perhaps TRBD1 as D (6 bases). V dropped 8 bases and J dropped 6 bases, with 10 bases sitting between them. This CDR3 has 12 amino acids. Germline loops: CDR1 LNHNV, CDR2 YYDKDF (reference sequence). The chain's CDR3 is CATGTYSGELFF. The CDR3 DNA sequence: TGTGCCACCGGGACATATTCCGGGGAGCTGTTTTTT.

The chain combines TRBV25-1 with TRBJ2-5, with D perhaps TRBD2 (7 bases). Looked up from germline, CDR1 is MGHDK and CDR2 is SYGVNS. Trimming shortened V by 1 base and J by 1 base, and 13 bases separated the two germline ends. The CDR3 loop spans 16 amino acids. CDR3 coding DNA: TGTGCCAGCAGTGAATGGGGGGGGCCTCGCCAAGAGACCCAGTACTTC. Its translation: CASSEWGGPRQETQYF.

The chain carries TRBV11-2 and TRBJ2-5; no reliable D call. With 3 bases removed from V and 5 bases from J, the gap between germline ends came to 7 bases. Germline lookup yields CDR1 SGHAT and CDR2 FQNNGV. The CDR3 extends over 12 amino acids. CDR3 sequence: CASSFLRETQYF. The CDR3 coding sequence is TGTGCCAGCAGCTTCCTCAGGGAGACCCAGTACTTC.

The chain is built from TRBV19 and TRBJ2-4, with a possible D match to TRBD2 (7 bases). V lost 0 bases, J lost 7 bases, and 16 bases lay in between. Germline V lookup: CDR1 LNHDA, CDR2 SQIVND (reference sequence). CDR3 length: 16 residues. The CDR3 is CASSIERGGQSNIQYF. The CDR3 region has the DNA TGTGCCAGTAGTATAGAGAGGGGGGGGCAAAGTAACATTCAGTACTTC.

J is TRBJ2-3 and V is TRBV3-1 (or the pseudogene TRBV3-2); D is perhaps TRBD2 (5 bases). The germline V and J ends were trimmed by 1 base and 6 bases, with 17 bases remaining between them. The CDR3 is made up of 16 amino acids. Germline assignment: CDR1 LGHDT and CDR2 YNNKEL (reference sequence). The chain's CDR3 is CASSQGGSGRPDTQYF. In DNA, the CDR3 is TGTGCCAGCAGCCAAGGAGGGAGCGGACGGCCCGATACGCAGTATTTT.

This chain joins TRBV4-3 and TRBJ2-7; 7 nucleotides align to TRBD2. Germline V gene data show CDR1 as LGHNA and CDR2 as YSLEER. The CDR3 extends over 18 amino acids. The junction had 16 bases not matched to a gene; V was cut back by 0 bases and J by 5 bases. CDR3 sequence: CASSQERALTSRFHEQYF. CDR3 in DNA: TGCGCCAGCAGCCAAGAAAGGGCTTTGACTAGCCGTTTCCACGAGCAGTACTTC.

The CDR3: CASSLTKAGQGSYNEQFF. CDR3 DNA sequence: TGTGCCAGCTCACTCACTAAGGCGGGACAGGGGTCCTACAATGAGCAGTTCTTC. The chain uses TRBV18 and TRBJ2-1; 10 nucleotides match TRBD1. Trimming took 4 bases from V and 1 from J; bases not matched to a gene: 10. The germline V gene has CDR1 KGHSH and CDR2 LQKENI. This CDR3 has 18 amino acids.

The chain carries TRBV7-9 and TRBJ1-5, with D possibly being TRBD1 (6 bases). This CDR3 is built from 12 residues. V was trimmed by 8 bases and J by 7 bases, leaving 12 bases between them. Per the germline V gene, CDR1 is SEHNR and CDR2 is FQNEAQ (reference sequence). CDR3 sequence: CASAAGEQPQHF. CDR3 bases: TGTGCCAGCGCCGCAGGGGAACAGCCCCAGCATTTT.

CDR3 in amino acids: CATSPGTGPNQPQHF. The DNA of the CDR3 is TGTGCCACCAGTCCCGGGACAGGGCCCAATCAGCCCCAGCATTTT. V and J are TRBV24-1 and TRBJ1-5; 9 nucleotides agree with TRBD1. The length of the CDR3 is 15 residues. The V gene's germline CDR1 is KGHDR and CDR2 SFDVKD. Trimming at V came to 6 bases and at J to 3 bases, leaving 5 bases not matched to a gene.

V and J are TRBV7-7 and TRBJ2-5; 7 positions agree with TRBD2. Germline V gives CDR1 SSHAT, CDR2 FNYEAQ (reference sequence). CDR3 length: 11 residues. The CDR3 reads CASGFGETQYF. DNA of the CDR3: TGTGCTAGCGGGTTCGGGGAGACCCAGTACTTC. The complete variable domain, with remaining parts taken from reference TRBV7-7 and TRBJ2-5, reads GAGVSQSPRYKVTKRGQDVTLRCDPISSHATLYWYQQALGQGPEFLTYFNYEAQPDKSGLPSDRFSAERPEGSISTLTIQRTEQRDSAMYRCASGFGETQYFGPGTRLLVL.

This chain connects TRBV10-3 to TRBJ2-7, with D tentatively TRBD2 (7 bases). CDR1 is ENHRY and CDR2 is SYGVKD in the germline V gene. The CDR3 length is 12 residues. The V end was cut by 10 bases, the J end by 4 bases, with 14 bases between. CDR3 amino acids: CANGGRGYEQYF. CDR3 DNA sequence: TGTGCCAACGGGGGGCGGGGATACGAGCAGTACTTC.

The CDR3 bases are TGCGCCAGCAGTCATCCGGACAGGGGATGGAGGGGAGTAGTTTTCTTT. This gives the protein CASSHPDRGWRGVVFF. The V and J genes are TRBV23-1 and TRBJ1-1; 9 positions agree with TRBD1. TRBV23-1 is annotated as an ORF whose role is uncertain. Losses at the gene ends were 3 bases for V and 13 bases for J; bases not matched to a gene: 18. This CDR3 is built from 16 residues.

This chain joins TRBV6-1 and TRBJ2-1; D is unclear. The V gene's germline CDR1 is MNHNS and CDR2 SASEGT. The V and J ends lost 1 base and 4 bases respectively, with 11 bases between them. The CDR3 length is 15 residues. In DNA form, the CDR3 reads TGTGCCAGCAGTGAAGGCCTGGCCCGATACAATGAGCAGTTCTTC. It translates to CASSEGLARYNEQFF.

This CDR3 is CASSGVGQVLDTQYF. CDR3 in DNA: TGTGCCAGCAGTGGGGTTGGACAGGTTCTAGATACGCAGTATTTT. The chain combines TRBV2 with TRBJ2-3; 7 bases are a match to TRBD1. Germline V CDR1 and CDR2: SNHLY, FYNNEI. V shed 4 bases, J shed 5 bases, and the junction held 9 bases outside the gene matches. This CDR3 contains 15 residues.

This clone came up once. The genes are TRBV6-5 and TRBJ1-6; no definite D call. The ends were cut back, 6 bases at V and 12 bases at J, with 12 bases in the middle. Germline V gives CDR1 MNHEY, CDR2 SVGAGI. The length of the CDR3 is 12 residues. CDR3 nucleotides: TGTGCCAGCAGACCCGGGATTTTACCCCTCCACTTT. Translated: CASRPGILPLHF.

The chain has TRBV18 and TRBJ1-6; the match to TRBD1 covers 7 bases. The germline gives CDR1 KGHSH, CDR2 LQKENI. J gave up 7 bases and V 5 bases, and 8 bases lay outside the gene matches. The CDR3 sequence is 15 residues long. CDR3 in DNA: TGTGCCAGCTCATCCAGGGGGGAAGGAAATTCACCCCTCCACTTT. This translates into CASSSRGEGNSPLHF. Filled out from reference TRBV18 and TRBJ1-6, the complete variable domain reads NAGVMQNPRHLVRRRGQEARLRCSPMKGHSHVYWYRQLPEEGLKFMVYLQKENIIDESGMPKERFSAEFPKEGPSILRIQQVVRGDSAAYFCASSSRGEGNSPLHFGNGTRLTVT.

The chain combines TRBV18 with TRBJ2-2; tentatively, D is TRBD1 (6 bases). The CDR3 is 15 residues long. Trimming removed 8 bases from V and 0 bases from J, with 13 bases in between. Germline V gives CDR1 KGHSH, CDR2 LQKENI. The CDR3 spells CASEWTVANTGELFF. In nucleotides, the CDR3 is TGTGCCAGCGAGTGGACAGTCGCGAACACCGGGGAGCTGTTTTTT.

This CDR3 reads CASTTRGGYEKLFF. The CDR3 DNA is TGTGCCAGTACCACTCGGGGGGGATATGAAAAACTGTTTTTT. This chain connects TRBV19 to TRBJ1-4, with D tentatively TRBD1 (5 bases). V lost 7 bases and J lost 6, with 15 bases in between. Germline CDR1 is LNHDA and CDR2 is SQIVND (reference sequence). CDR3 size: 14 residues.

DNA for the CDR3: TGCGCCAGCACCCCCGACAGGAGCTCTGGAAACACCATATATTTT. Its translation: CASTPDRSSGNTIYF. This chain joins TRBV5-1 and TRBJ1-3; perhaps TRBD1 as D (6 bases). CDR3 length equals 15 residues. Germline V gene lookup returns CDR1 SGHRS and CDR2 YFSETQ. With 6 bases removed from V and 0 bases from J, the gap between germline ends came to 13 bases.

V gene TRBV4-1 combines with J gene TRBJ1-1; D gene ambiguous. There are 15 residues in the CDR3. Trimming stripped 1 base from V and 6 bases from J, with 15 bases between. Germline loops: CDR1 MGHRA, CDR2 YSYEKL. The CDR3 coding sequence is TGCGCCAGCAGCCAAGTTTTTTTGGCTAGAGCTGAAGCTTTCTTT. Its protein product is CASSQVFLARAEAFF.

The chain has TRBV3-1 (or the pseudogene TRBV3-2) and TRBJ1-3; TRBD1 might be the D (6 bases). This CDR3 has 17 amino acids. The germline gives CDR1 LGHDT, CDR2 YNNKEL (reference sequence). Trimming took 0 bases from V and 2 from J, leaving 14 bases between them. CDR3 in DNA: TGTGCCAGCAGCCAAGACAGGGGTGGGTTGACTGGAAACACCATATATTTT. Its translation is CASSQDRGGLTGNTIYF.

The chain couples TRBV28 to TRBJ2-5, with 7 bases matching TRBD2. CDR1 MDHEN and CDR2 SYDVKM come from the germline V gene. This CDR3 has 16 residues. V shed 6 bases and J 0 bases; nucleotides not matched to a gene: 10. The CDR3: CASRTPGLPNQETQYF. CDR3 DNA: TGTGCCAGCAGAACCCCGGGACTACCCAACCAAGAGACCCAGTACTTC.

J is TRBJ2-1 and V is TRBV6-2 or TRBV6-3; possible D gene TRBD2, 7 bases. Germline V gives CDR1 MNHEY, CDR2 SVGEGT. Trimming shortened V by 6 bases and J by 4 bases, and 19 bases separated the two germline ends. The CDR3 is 16 residues long. The DNA for the CDR3 is TGTGCCAGCAGCGCTCGTAGGGGGGGAGAGTACAATGAGCAGTTCTTC. It is translated as CASSARRGGEYNEQFF.